Below, 18 T cell receptor beta chains from the same sample are listed, as sequenced in a study of T cells after posttransplantation cyclophosphamide. Using immunoSEQ multiplex PCR, the repertoire was profiled, and TCRdb retains in-frame clones only, with some absent. The table shows around 50,000 clones, with 92% occurring only once. Sequencing was performed on PBMCs. These receptors were taken from a woman between 50 and 59 years old in good health and a related stem cell transplant donor.

V gene TRBV19 combines with J gene TRBJ1-1; D is uncertain. Trimming took 8 bases from V and 2 from J, leaving 9 bases between them. The germline V gene encodes CDR1 LNHDA and CDR2 SQIVND (reference sequence). The CDR3 is 12 residues long. The CDR3 reads CASLQFNTEAFF. The CDR3 DNA reads as TGTGCCAGTTTACAATTCAACACTGAAGCTTTCTTT.

This chain links TRBV5-4 with TRBJ1-4, with D maybe TRBD1 (6 bases). This CDR3 has 14 amino acids. CDR1 is SGHNT, CDR2 YYREEE, per germline (reference sequence). V lost 2 bases and J lost 4, with 9 bases in between. The CDR3 is CASSLQGRNEKLFF. The CDR3 bases are TGTGCCAGCAGCTTACAGGGTCGTAATGAAAAACTGTTTTTT.

This sequence joins TRBV2 and TRBJ2-1; 9 nucleotides align to TRBD1. The CDR3 consists of 16 residues. Trimming removed 0 bases from V and 7 bases from J; junction bases left unmatched: 7. Germline CDR1 and CDR2: SNHLY and FYNNEI. The CDR3 spells CASSEALGQGFNEQFF. CDR3 DNA: TGTGCCAGCAGTGAAGCGCTGGGACAGGGTTTTAATGAGCAGTTCTTC.

A few counts support this clone. V usage is TRBV30 and J usage is TRBJ2-3; no reliable D call. Germline V gene lookup returns CDR1 GTSNPN and CDR2 SVGIG (reference sequence). This CDR3 has 14 residues. The V and J ends lost 0 bases and 2 bases respectively, with 9 bases between them. The CDR3 reads CAWSVLGSTDTQYF. CDR3 in DNA: TGTGCCTGGAGTGTACTCGGGTCCACAGATACGCAGTATTTT.

The chain joins TRBV27 to TRBJ2-1, with a tentative D call TRBD1 (6 bases). The CDR3 contains 15 residues. Germline assignment: CDR1 MNHEY and CDR2 SMNVEV (reference sequence). V was clipped by 9 bases and J by 6 bases, with 21 bases between them. CDR3 nucleotides: TGTGCCAGTTGGGAACAGGGTACTTTTGGCAATGAGCAGTTCTTC. Protein product: CASWEQGTFGNEQFF.

This chain uses TRBV6-6 with TRBJ2-2, with 8 nucleotides matching TRBD2. This CDR3 is 15 amino acids long. The V gene's germline CDR1 is MNHNY and CDR2 SVGAGI (reference sequence). Germline trimming cut 6 bases from V and 4 bases from J; bases unmatched to any gene: 7. The CDR3 sequence is CASSVSGASTGELFF. CDR3 nucleotide sequence: TGTGCCAGCAGCGTTAGCGGGGCGAGCACCGGGGAGCTGTTTTTT.

This chain connects TRBV6-6 to TRBJ1-4, with 8 bases identical to TRBD1. This CDR3 region has 14 residues. CDR1 MNHNY and CDR2 SVGAGI come from the germline V gene (reference sequence). V gave up 6 bases and J gave up 8 bases; unmatched junction bases: 8. The CDR3 loop reads CASSVTGENEKLFF. The CDR3 DNA is TGTGCCAGCAGCGTGACAGGGGAAAACGAAAAACTGTTTTTT.

The chain recombines TRBV28 with TRBJ1-5; 7 bases fit TRBD1. Trimming at V came to 5 bases and at J to 3 bases, leaving 10 bases not matched to a gene. The CDR3 spans 16 residues. Germline assignment: CDR1 MDHEN and CDR2 SYDVKM. Written as DNA, the CDR3 is TGTGCCAGCAGTAATTTCCCAGGGGGAAACAATCAGCCCCAGCATTTT. This sequence encodes CASSNFPGGNNQPQHF. The entire variable domain, with the rest obtained from reference TRBV28 and TRBJ1-5, is as follows: DVKVTQSSRYLVKRTGEKVFLECVQDMDHENMFWYRQDPGLGLRLIYFSYDVKMKEKGDIPEGYSVSREKKERFSLILESASTNQTSMYLCASSNFPGGNNQPQHFGDGTRLSIL.

This chain links TRBV20-1 with TRBJ1-2, with D hard to call. Deletions cut 4 bases from V and 3 bases from J, with 6 bases between. Germline V gene lookup returns CDR1 DFQATT and CDR2 SNEGSKA (reference sequence). The CDR3 has 11 amino acids. This CDR3 reads CSATDYYGYTF. DNA of the CDR3: TGCAGTGCTACAGACTACTATGGCTACACCTTC.

This sequence joins TRBV27 and TRBJ2-7; TRBD1 aligns across 9 bases. The CDR3 has 14 amino acids. V was pared by 6 bases and J by 2 bases, with 5 bases of the junction left unmatched. Germline V gene sequence: CDR1 MNHEY, CDR2 SMNVEV (reference sequence). This CDR3 reads CASSLQGAPYEQYF. The CDR3 DNA follows: TGTGCCAGCAGCCTACAGGGGGCTCCCTACGAGCAGTACTTC.

This clone has a single count. This sequence joins TRBV7-9 and TRBJ2-3; D is possibly TRBD2 (5 bases). Trimming pared 1 base from V and 0 bases from J, leaving 11 bases between. The CDR3 contains 16 residues. The germline gives CDR1 SEHNR, CDR2 FQNEAQ (reference sequence). The chain's CDR3 is CASSLVLGGSTDTQYF. For the CDR3, the DNA is TGTGCCAGCAGCTTAGTGTTAGGCGGGAGCACAGATACGCAGTATTTT. Together with reference TRBV7-9 and TRBJ2-3, the CDR3 gives the full variable domain: DTGVSQNPRHKITKRGQNVTFRCDPISEHNRLYWYRQTLGQGPEFLTYFQNEAQLEKSRLLSDRFSAERPKGSFSTLEIQRTEQGDSAMYLCASSLVLGGSTDTQYFGPGTRLTVL.

The chain has TRBV5-1 and TRBJ1-1; D ambiguous. Germline V gives CDR1 SGHRS, CDR2 YFSETQ. Trimming removed 0 bases at V and 0 bases at J, with 6 bases between. This CDR3 is built from 14 residues. This CDR3 is CASSLDGVNTEAFF. The CDR3 DNA follows: TGCGCCAGCAGCTTGGACGGAGTGAACACTGAAGCTTTCTTT.

The chain uses TRBV6-5 and TRBJ2-7; the D gene is possibly TRBD1 (5 bases). Trimming stripped 0 bases from V and 4 bases from J, with 7 bases between. The CDR3 has 13 residues. The V gene's germline CDR1 is MNHEY and CDR2 SVGAGI. CDR3 sequence reads: CASSYSTAYEQYF. Here the CDR3 DNA reads TGTGCCAGCAGTTACTCGACAGCTTACGAGCAGTACTTC.

The rearrangement joins TRBV4-1 to TRBJ2-3; 7 bases are shared with TRBD2. J gave up 0 bases and V 0 bases, and 9 bases lay outside the gene matches. The length of the CDR3 is 18 residues. Germline V CDR1 and CDR2: MGHRA, YSYEKL. The CDR3 DNA sequence: TGCGCCAGCAGCCAAGATCTTTTGCCTAGCGGTAGCACAGATACGCAGTATTTT. This sequence encodes CASSQDLLPSGSTDTQYF.

The chain has TRBV2 and TRBJ2-3, with TRBD1 matching over 11 bases. The length of the CDR3 is 14 residues. Germline loops: CDR1 SNHLY, CDR2 FYNNEI. V trimming: 11 bases; J trimming: 3 bases; junction bases outside the gene matches: 7. The DNA for the CDR3 is TGTGCCTCAGGACAGGGGGCGATGACAGATACGCAGTATTTT. Encoded protein: CASGQGAMTDTQYF.

The chain recombines TRBV6-1 with TRBJ2-2, with a weak D call TRBD1 (5 bases). This CDR3 contains 14 residues. Trimming stripped 1 base from V and 7 bases from J, with 10 bases between. Per the germline V gene, CDR1 is MNHNS and CDR2 is SASEGT. Written as DNA, the CDR3 is TGTGCCAGCAGTGAAGTCAGGGCTATCGGGGAGCTGTTTTTT. Translating it yields CASSEVRAIGELFF.

The rearrangement uses TRBV6-5 and TRBJ2-2, with D maybe TRBD2 (5 bases). Trimming removed 8 bases at V and 7 bases at J, with 20 bases between. Germline V gene lookup returns CDR1 MNHEY and CDR2 SVGAGI. CDR3 length equals 15 residues. CDR3 DNA sequence: TGTGCCAGCGGAGACCCACGGGGTCTGGACGGGGAGCTGTTTTTT. It specifies CASGDPRGLDGELFF.

The chain couples TRBV10-3 to TRBJ1-1, with D possibly matching TRBD1 (5 bases). The V gene lost 4 bases and the J gene lost 7 bases, with 13 bases spanning the gap. Looked up from germline, CDR1 is ENHRY and CDR2 is SYGVKD. The CDR3 sequence is 13 residues long. CDR3 nucleotides: TGTGCCATCAGTGGGACGGACACTATTGAAGCTTTCTTT. Its translation: CAISGTDTIEAFF.